These 30 T cell receptor beta chains were sequenced from one sample in a study of T cell changes during pregnancy in multiple sclerosis. TCRdb keeps only in-frame clones here, not all; method: immunoSEQ multiplex PCR. Among approximately 45,000 clones, 80% to 90% were seen once, and the ten largest hold approximately 0.64%. This specimen was CD4+ T cells from peripheral blood mononuclear cells, taken before pregnancy. The receptors originated from a female donor with multiple sclerosis, enrolled in a pregnancy study.

The chain uses TRBV5-4 and TRBJ1-3, with 7 bases aligning to TRBD1. There are 16 residues in the CDR3. CDR1 and CDR2 (germline): SGHNT, YYREEE (reference sequence). Trimming took 4 bases from V and 0 from J; bases not matched to a gene: 7. The CDR3 nucleotides read TGTGCCAGCAGCGTGGGACAGCTGAGCTCTGGAAACACCATATATTTT. It codes for CASSVGQLSSGNTIYF.

The chain carries TRBV6-5 and TRBJ2-7; 9 bases map to TRBD2. CDR3 length equals 12 residues. With V trimmed by 7 bases and J by 10 bases, 8 bases remained unmatched. CDR1 MNHEY and CDR2 SVGAGI come from the germline V gene. The DNA of the CDR3 is TGTGCCAGCATGGGTAGCGGGAGCAAACAGTACTTC. Translating gives CASMGSGSKQYF.

This chain connects TRBV19 to TRBJ1-1, with 7 bases that match TRBD1. Germline V lookup: CDR1 LNHDA, CDR2 SQIVND (reference sequence). The V gene end was trimmed by 5 bases and the J gene end by 1 base; junction bases not matched to a gene: 7. The CDR3 loop spans 15 amino acids. Here the CDR3 reads CASSSPGTENTEAFF. The CDR3 nucleotides are TGTGCCAGTAGTTCCCCCGGGACAGAGAACACTGAAGCTTTCTTT. Filled out from reference TRBV19 and TRBJ1-1, the complete variable domain reads DGGITQSPKYLFRKEGQNVTLSCEQNLNHDAMYWYRQDPGQGLRLIYYSQIVNDFQKGDIAEGYSVSREKKESFPLTVTSAQKNPTAFYLCASSSPGTENTEAFFGQGTRLTVV.

The chain couples TRBV19 to TRBJ2-1; tentative D call: TRBD2 (5 bases). The V end was cut by 10 bases, the J end by 5 bases, with 18 bases between. CDR1 is LNHDA and CDR2 is SQIVND in the germline V gene (reference sequence). The CDR3 has 14 residues. CDR3 in DNA: TGTGCCACGTATTCAGGAGGTTTCGACAATGAGCAGTTCTTC. Translation: CATYSGGFDNEQFF.

This clone was counted a single time. The V call is TRBV6-8, the J call TRBJ1-5; 11 bases agree with TRBD1. Germline trimming cut 2 bases from V and 1 base from J; bases unmatched to any gene: 13. The CDR3 has 20 amino acids. Germline assignment: CDR1 MNHGY and CDR2 SAAAGT. CDR3 sequence (DNA): TGTGCCAGCAGTTACGGGGGACAGGGGGTGGTAGGATACAGCAATCAGCCCCAGCATTTT. This codes for CASSYGGQGVVGYSNQPQHF.

The chain combines TRBV18 with TRBJ2-1; D is undetermined. Germline assignment: CDR1 KGHSH and CDR2 LQKENI. The CDR3 contains 15 residues. Trimming left V 0 bases short and J 5 bases short, with 11 bases between. This CDR3 is CASSPPATAHNEQFF. CDR3 nucleotide sequence: TGTGCCAGCTCACCACCAGCAACTGCACACAATGAGCAGTTCTTC. The full variable domain, its missing parts supplied by reference TRBV18 and TRBJ2-1, is NAGVMQNPRHLVRRRGQEARLRCSPMKGHSHVYWYRQLPEEGLKFMVYLQKENIIDESGMPKERFSAEFPKEGPSILRIQQVVRGDSAAYFCASSPPATAHNEQFFGPGTRLTVL.

This chain joins TRBV7-2 and TRBJ1-5; 7 nucleotides align to TRBD1. The germline CDR1 and CDR2 sequences are SGHTA and FQGNSA. CDR3 size: 15 residues. Losses at the gene ends were 3 bases for V and 1 base for J; bases not matched to a gene: 3. The CDR3 DNA reads as TGTGCCAGCAGCTTCGTAGGGGGCAGCAATCAGCCCCAGCATTTT. Its translation: CASSFVGGSNQPQHF.

This clone was recorded once. The chain employs TRBV4-2 and TRBJ2-3, with 9 bases aligning to TRBD2. This CDR3 is 16 amino acids long. V lost 2 bases, J lost 6 bases, and 9 bases stayed unmatched. The germline gives CDR1 LGHNA, CDR2 YNFKEQ. This chain's CDR3 is CASSQIWAGGSDTQYF. CDR3 DNA: TGTGCCAGCAGCCAAATCTGGGCGGGAGGGAGCGATACGCAGTATTTT.

The chain carries TRBV5-1 and TRBJ1-3; D is ambiguous. The CDR3 sequence is 15 residues long. Germline assignment: CDR1 SGHRS and CDR2 YFSETQ. V was pared by 1 base and J by 3 bases, with 11 bases between. The CDR3 nucleotides are TGCGCCAGCAGCTTGTATAGCCGGAATGGAAACACCATATATTTT. It is translated as CASSLYSRNGNTIYF.

In DNA, the CDR3 is TGTGCCAGCAGTTCCCCTAGGACTAGCGGGGGCTACGAGCAGTACTTC. Protein product: CASSSPRTSGGYEQYF. The J gene is TRBJ2-7, the V gene TRBV27, with 13 bases identical to TRBD2. Looked up from germline, CDR1 is MNHEY and CDR2 is SMNVEV (reference sequence). The CDR3 totals 16 residues. V was clipped by 4 bases and J by 3 bases; unmatched bases: 6.

The chain links TRBV7-2 to TRBJ2-5, with TRBD2 as a possible D gene (5 bases). Germline V CDR1 and CDR2: SGHTA, FQGNSA. The CDR3 extends over 14 amino acids. V was trimmed by 2 bases and J by 5 bases, leaving 12 bases between them. CDR3 nucleotide sequence: TGTGCCAGCAGCTTATGGAAGGGAGAGGAGACCCAGTACTTC. It is translated as CASSLWKGEETQYF.

The chain combines TRBV4-1 with TRBJ2-3; D remains unclear. V shed 6 bases and J shed 0 bases, with 16 bases lying between them. Per germline, CDR1 MGHRA and CDR2 YSYEKL. The CDR3 spans 16 residues. This CDR3 is CASRASGVPSTDTQYF. The CDR3 DNA reads as TGCGCCAGCAGGGCGTCAGGCGTCCCTAGCACAGATACGCAGTATTTT.

The gene calls are TRBV7-2 and TRBJ2-5; unclear D gene. The CDR3 is made up of 14 amino acids. V was cut by 5 bases and J by 2 bases, with 12 bases left in between. CDR1 is SGHTA, CDR2 FQGNSA, per germline. CDR3 DNA sequence: TGTGCCAGCAGCCTCACAGAGTTTCAAGAGACCCAGTACTTC. It encodes CASSLTEFQETQYF.

This clone was seen a few times. V gene TRBV4-2 combines with J gene TRBJ1-5, with D possibly matching TRBD1 (5 bases). The V end lost 1 base, the J end lost 7 bases, and 11 bases lay between the germline ends. CDR1 LGHNA and CDR2 YNFKEQ come from the germline V gene. CDR3 length equals 14 residues. This CDR3 is CASSQGAGPQPQHF. The DNA of the CDR3 is TGTGCCAGCAGCCAAGGGGCAGGGCCGCAGCCCCAGCATTTT.

The rearrangement links TRBV27 to TRBJ2-7; 7 bases are a match to TRBD1. The V gene end was trimmed by 7 bases and the J gene end by 2 bases; junction bases not matched to a gene: 5. Germline-derived CDR1 and CDR2 are MNHEY and SMNVEV (reference sequence). This CDR3 is built from 13 residues. CDR3 in amino acids: CASKQGYTYEQYF. CDR3 DNA sequence: TGTGCCAGCAAACAGGGGTACACCTACGAGCAGTACTTC.

The chain joins TRBV11-2 to TRBJ2-3; 9 nucleotides line up with TRBD2. Trimming removed 1 base from V and 0 bases from J; junction bases left unmatched: 5. The CDR3 length is 17 residues. CDR1 is SGHAT, CDR2 FQNNGV, per germline. The chain's CDR3 is CASSLGVLAGSTDTQYF. The DNA for the CDR3 is TGTGCCAGCAGCTTAGGCGTCCTAGCGGGGAGCACAGATACGCAGTATTTT.

The J gene is TRBJ1-3, the V gene TRBV7-9; 7 nucleotides agree with TRBD1. Germline assignment: CDR1 SEHNR and CDR2 FQNEAQ (reference sequence). The CDR3 runs to 19 residues. J lost 3 bases, V lost 5 bases, and 19 bases had no gene match. The CDR3 spells CASSPHPLVQGSGGNTIYF. CDR3 DNA sequence: TGTGCCAGCAGCCCCCACCCGCTAGTACAGGGGAGCGGTGGAAACACCATATATTTT. The variable domain in full, completed from reference TRBV7-9 and TRBJ1-3, reads DTGVSQNPRHKITKRGQNVTFRCDPISEHNRLYWYRQTLGQGPEFLTYFQNEAQLEKSRLLSDRFSAERPKGSFSTLEIQRTEQGDSAMYLCASSPHPLVQGSGGNTIYFGEGSWLTVV.

Concerning this clone itself: Lacking the conserved final phenylalanine or tryptophan, this CDR3 likely reflects a read error. The DNA is omitted, as the CDR3 cannot be located on it reliably, and the CDR3 follows TCRdb's listing. This CDR3 is CASSEAPQGPAEL. V usage is TRBV2 and J usage is TRBJ1-1; TRBD1 is the table's D call and was not checked against the DNA. The CDR3 totals 13 residues, both ends included. Looked up from germline, CDR1 is SNHLY and CDR2 is FYNNEI.

The chain uses TRBV19 and TRBJ1-1, with unresolved D. CDR1 and CDR2 (germline): LNHDA, SQIVND (reference sequence). The CDR3 consists of 13 residues. Trimming removed 8 bases at V and 4 bases at J, with 14 bases between. CDR3 sequence reads: CASGPSRGTEAFF. As DNA, the CDR3 is TGTGCCAGTGGACCTTCTCGGGGCACTGAAGCTTTCTTT.

The chain links TRBV29-1 to TRBJ1-1, with a tentative D call TRBD1 (5 bases). Germline V gene sequence: CDR1 SQVTM, CDR2 ANQGSEA. This CDR3 region has 14 residues. The V gene lost 7 bases and the J gene lost 11 bases, with 26 bases spanning the gap. CDR3 region: CSGIAGDFSRDAFF. CDR3 nucleotides: TGCAGCGGTATTGCGGGGGATTTCTCCCGAGATGCTTTCTTT.

The rearrangement uses TRBV7-7 and TRBJ2-5; TRBD1 matches 10 bases. Germline-derived CDR1 and CDR2 are SSHAT and FNYEAQ (reference sequence). This CDR3 comprises 15 residues. Trimming at V came to 4 bases and at J to 5 bases, leaving 7 bases not matched to a gene. The CDR3 DNA reads TGTGCCAGCAGCTCCAGGACAGGGGGTGGCGAGACCCAGTACTTC. Its protein product is CASSSRTGGGETQYF.

On this clone itself: One end of the junction is discordant with germline, which a read error may explain. The V call is TRBV9, the J call TRBJ1-1; D possibly corresponds to TRBD1 (5 bases). Germline assignment: CDR1 SGDLS and CDR2 YYNGEE. This CDR3 region has 13 residues. The CDR3 sequence is CASSVAPHRRVLF. In DNA, the CDR3 is TGTGCCAGCAGCGTAGCCCCACACAGGCGAGTGCTCTTT.

The chain joins TRBV5-6 to TRBJ2-4; a weak D match, TRBD1 (5 bases). CDR1 SGHDT and CDR2 YYEEEE come from the germline V gene. V lost 1 base and J 1 base, leaving 6 bases between the germline ends. The CDR3 has 14 residues. The CDR3 DNA reads TGTGCCAGCAGCTTGAAGGGGGCCAAAAACATTCAGTACTTC. Translating gives CASSLKGAKNIQYF. Drawing the rest from reference TRBV5-6 and TRBJ2-4, the complete variable domain is DAGVTQSPTHLIKTRGQQVTLRCSPKSGHDTVSWYQQALGQGPQFIFQYYEEEERQRGNFPDRFSGHQFPNYSSELNVNALLLGDSALYLCASSLKGAKNIQYFGAGTRLSVL.

This clone has a count of ten or more. The chain has TRBV2 and TRBJ1-1; no reliable D call. CDR1 and CDR2 from the germline V gene are SNHLY and FYNNEI. Trimming took 6 bases from V and 2 from J, leaving 13 bases between them. This CDR3 contains 14 residues. CDR3 in amino acids: CASREGHYNTEAFF. As DNA, the CDR3 is TGTGCCAGCAGAGAGGGTCATTATAACACTGAAGCTTTCTTT.

The J gene is TRBJ1-1, the V gene TRBV28; 8 bases agree with TRBD1. This CDR3 has 15 residues. Germline-derived CDR1 and CDR2 are MDHEN and SYDVKM. For the CDR3, the DNA is TGTATTAGCAAAATAGGTACAGGGGGGAGGACTGAAGCTTTCTTT. This encodes CISKIGTGGRTEAFF.

V usage is TRBV19 and J usage is TRBJ2-3; 12 bases fit TRBD2. The germline V gene encodes CDR1 LNHDA and CDR2 SQIVND (reference sequence). Trimming removed 5 bases from V and 4 bases from J; junction bases left unmatched: 7. This CDR3 has 16 amino acids. The DNA for the CDR3 is TGTGCCAGTAGTTCTCGACTAGCGGGAGATCCAGATACGCAGTATTTT. Protein: CASSSRLAGDPDTQYF.

V usage is TRBV7-2 and J usage is TRBJ1-4, with 8 bases aligning to TRBD1. V lost 4 bases and J lost 8; bases outside the gene matches: 9. The CDR3 length is 15 residues. Germline CDR1 SGHTA, CDR2 FQGNSA. The CDR3 here is CASSSKTGAREKLFF. CDR3 nucleotides: TGTGCCAGCAGCTCAAAGACAGGGGCGAGGGAAAAACTGTTTTTT.

The chain joins TRBV6-5 to TRBJ1-2; D might be TRBD1 (6 bases). Germline V gene sequence: CDR1 MNHEY, CDR2 SVGAGI. Between the trimmed V and J ends, which lost 6 bases and 5 bases, there was a span of 13 bases. The length of the CDR3 is 13 residues. CDR3 sequence: CASRNDRRYGYTF. CDR3 in DNA: TGTGCCAGCAGGAATGACAGGAGGTATGGCTACACCTTC.

With regard to this clone: Germline and junction disagree at one end, which may indicate a read error. This chain uses TRBV27 with TRBJ1-5; TRBD1 might be the D (5 bases). There are 14 residues in the CDR3. CDR1 is MNHEY and CDR2 is SMNVEV in the germline V gene (reference sequence). In DNA form, the CDR3 reads TGTGCCAGCAGAAAAGACAGTGGTTTACAGCCCCGGCATTTT. Protein: CASRKDSGLQPRHF.

This chain links TRBV7-9 with TRBJ1-2; possible D gene TRBD1, 5 bases. Trimming removed 1 base from V and 1 base from J, with 10 bases in between. This CDR3 has 15 residues. CDR1 SEHNR and CDR2 FQNEAQ come from the germline V gene (reference sequence). CDR3 residues: CASSLVRGGNYGYTF. The CDR3 nucleotides are TGTGCCAGCAGCTTAGTCCGGGGGGGTAACTATGGCTACACCTTC.